A selection of T cell receptor beta chains follows, all from one sample in a study of vaccination effects on CD4 cells after COVID-19. The table came from immunoSEQ multiplex PCR; TCRdb's copy has only in-frame clones and leaves some out. The sample includes about 25,000 clones, roughly four fifths of them seen just once. Their antigen targets remain unknown. Sequenced here: CD4+ T cells from PBMCs cultured without peptide, sampled before COVID-19 vaccination. Receptors were obtained from a human donor who received a COVID-19 vaccine. Both conserved end residues are part of each CDR3. The order of the fields is V gene, J gene, clone size, D gene, CDR3 protein, CDR3 DNA. The D gene is left open where the match is weak. Clone size is not always given. Where it is, it says once, few, many or a class for expanded clones.

V gene: TRBV15; J gene: TRBJ1-3; clone size: NA; D gene: NA; CDR3 protein: CATSRPTGFVGNTIYF; CDR3 DNA: TGTGCCACCAGCAGACCAACAGGGTTCGTCGGAAACACCATATATTTT
V gene: TRBV5-1; J gene: TRBJ2-7; clone size: NA; D gene: TRBD1; CDR3 protein: CASSRDRSWEQYF; CDR3 DNA: TGCGCCAGCAGCCGGGACAGGTCCTGGGAGCAGTACTTC
V gene: TRBV7-2; J gene: TRBJ1-2; clone size: NA; D gene: TRBD1; CDR3 protein: CASSLPNRGTNGYTF; CDR3 DNA: TGTGCCAGCAGTTTGCCTAACAGGGGAACTAATGGCTACACCTTC
V gene: TRBV11-2; J gene: TRBJ1-4; clone size: NA; D gene: TRBD1; CDR3 protein: CASSPSQGVYEKLFF; CDR3 DNA: TGTGCCAGCAGCCCCAGCCAGGGGGTATACGAAAAACTGTTTTTT
V gene: TRBV9; J gene: TRBJ2-2; clone size: NA; D gene: TRBD1; CDR3 protein: CASSVVQGVGTGELFF; CDR3 DNA: TGTGCCAGCAGCGTAGTACAGGGGGTTGGGACCGGGGAGCTGTTTTTT
V gene: TRBV29-1; J gene: TRBJ2-1; clone size: once; D gene: NA; CDR3 protein: CSVQHQPGGEQFF; CDR3 DNA: TGCAGCGTTCAACACCAGCCTGGAGGTGAGCAGTTCTTC
V gene: TRBV24-1; J gene: TRBJ2-2; clone size: NA; D gene: TRBD1; CDR3 protein: CATSDWDRPFLPKDTGELFF; CDR3 DNA: TGTGCCACCAGTGATTGGGACAGACCCTTCTTACCGAAGGACACCGGGGAGCTGTTTTTT
V gene: TRBV20-1; J gene: TRBJ1-2; clone size: NA; D gene: NA; CDR3 protein: CSATGLYGYTF; CDR3 DNA: TGCAGTGCTACCGGACTTTATGGCTACACCTTC
V gene: TRBV15; J gene: TRBJ2-1; clone size: NA; D gene: NA; CDR3 protein: CATSRDSSSQFYYNEQFF; CDR3 DNA: TGTGCCACCAGCAGAGATTCGTCTAGCCAATTTTACTACAATGAGCAGTTCTTC
V gene: TRBV24-1; J gene: TRBJ1-2; clone size: NA; D gene: NA; CDR3 protein: CATSVGNYGYTF; CDR3 DNA: TGTGCCACCAGTGTTGGGAACTATGGCTACACCTTC
V gene: TRBV29-1; J gene: TRBJ1-1; clone size: NA; D gene: NA; CDR3 protein: CSAAGSQAFF; CDR3 DNA: TGCAGCGCGGCGGGCAGTCAAGCTTTCTTT
V gene: TRBV6-5; J gene: TRBJ2-5; clone size: NA; D gene: NA; CDR3 protein: CASSYGWGGAQETQYF; CDR3 DNA: TGTGCCAGCAGTTACGGTTGGGGGGGGGCCCAAGAGACCCAGTACTTC
V gene: TRBV5-6; J gene: TRBJ2-1; clone size: NA; D gene: TRBD2; CDR3 protein: CASSSGTIGNEQFF; CDR3 DNA: TGTGCCAGCAGCTCGGGGACTATCGGCAATGAGCAGTTCTTC
V gene: TRBV6-5; J gene: TRBJ2-1; clone size: NA; D gene: TRBD2; CDR3 protein: CASERTSYNEQFF; CDR3 DNA: TGTGCCAGCGAGCGGACTAGTTACAATGAGCAGTTCTTC
V gene: TRBV3-1/TRBV3-2; J gene: TRBJ2-7; clone size: NA; D gene: NA; CDR3 protein: CASSSPGDIMGF; CDR3 DNA: TGTGCCAGCAGCTCTCCAGGGGACATCATGGGCTTC
V gene: TRBV6-4; J gene: TRBJ1-2; clone size: NA; D gene: TRBD1; CDR3 protein: CASSRGGGYGYTF; CDR3 DNA: TGTGCCAGCAGTAGAGGGGGCGGCTATGGCTACACCTTC
V gene: TRBV30; J gene: TRBJ2-1; clone size: few; D gene: TRBD2; CDR3 protein: CAWSSRLAGYNEQFF; CDR3 DNA: TGTGCCTGGAGCTCCCGACTAGCGGGCTACAATGAGCAGTTCTTC
V gene: TRBV15; J gene: TRBJ2-2; clone size: NA; D gene: NA; CDR3 protein: CATSREAGLTGELFF; CDR3 DNA: TGTGCCACCAGCAGAGAGGCAGGCTTAACCGGGGAGCTGTTTTTT
V gene: TRBV5-4; J gene: TRBJ1-6; clone size: once; D gene: NA; CDR3 protein: CASSLDKNSPLHF; CDR3 DNA: TGTGCCAGCAGCTTGGACAAAAATTCACCCCTCCACTTT
V gene: TRBV21-1; J gene: TRBJ2-7; clone size: NA; D gene: NA; CDR3 protein: CASSNLHPTRCARWYEQYF; CDR3 DNA: TGTGCCAGCAGTAATCTACACCCCACCCGTTGCGCCAGGTGGTACGAGCAGTACTTC
V gene: TRBV19; J gene: TRBJ2-1; clone size: NA; D gene: NA; CDR3 protein: CASMTRGKTGTYNEQFF; CDR3 DNA: TGTGCCAGTATGACACGGGGCAAGACCGGGACCTACAATGAGCAGTTCTTC
V gene: TRBV4-2; J gene: TRBJ1-5; clone size: NA; D gene: NA; CDR3 protein: CASSQDRRGNQPQHF; CDR3 DNA: TGTGCCAGCAGCCAAGATAGAAGGGGAAATCAGCCCCAGCATTTT
V gene: TRBV10-3; J gene: TRBJ2-1; clone size: once; D gene: NA; CDR3 protein: CAIMRGFGYNEQFF; CDR3 DNA: TGTGCCATCATGCGAGGGTTCGGCTACAATGAGCAGTTCTTC
V gene: TRBV4-1; J gene: TRBJ1-2; clone size: NA; D gene: TRBD1; CDR3 protein: CASSQDRDRYGYTF; CDR3 DNA: TGCGCCAGCAGCCAAGATAGGGACAGATATGGCTACACCTTC
V gene: TRBV10-1; J gene: TRBJ2-7; clone size: few; D gene: TRBD1; CDR3 protein: CASSKYRGAYEQYF; CDR3 DNA: TGCGCCAGCAGCAAATACAGGGGAGCCTACGAGCAGTACTTC
V gene: TRBV7-9; J gene: TRBJ1-3; clone size: NA; D gene: NA; CDR3 protein: CASIDLAGNTIYF; CDR3 DNA: TGTGCCAGCATCGACCTCGCTGGAAACACCATATATTTT
V gene: TRBV4-1; J gene: TRBJ1-5; clone size: NA; D gene: NA; CDR3 protein: CASSQDGGQPQHF; CDR3 DNA: TGCGCCAGCAGCCAAGACGGGGGTCAGCCCCAGCATTTT
V gene: TRBV29-1; J gene: TRBJ2-1; clone size: NA; D gene: NA; CDR3 protein: CSVISLSSYNEQFF; CDR3 DNA: TGCAGCGTTATTAGCCTGAGCTCCTACAATGAGCAGTTCTTC
V gene: TRBV2; J gene: TRBJ2-7; clone size: NA; D gene: NA; CDR3 protein: CASSWVFYEQYF; CDR3 DNA: TGTGCCAGCAGTTGGGTCTTCTACGAGCAGTACTTC
V gene: TRBV10-2; J gene: TRBJ1-5; clone size: NA; D gene: TRBD1; CDR3 protein: CASSGDRAQPQHF; CDR3 DNA: TGCGCCAGCAGTGGGGACAGGGCGCAGCCCCAGCATTTT
V gene: TRBV21-1; J gene: TRBJ1-5; clone size: few; D gene: NA; CDR3 protein: CASSMIPAPRYSNQPQHF; CDR3 DNA: TGTGCCAGCAGCATGATACCGGCCCCGAGGTATAGCAATCAGCCCCAGCATTTT
V gene: TRBV20-1; J gene: TRBJ2-1; clone size: NA; D gene: NA; CDR3 protein: CSASRTALPNEQFF; CDR3 DNA: TGCAGTGCTAGTCGGACAGCCCTACCCAATGAGCAGTTCTTC
V gene: TRBV7-3; J gene: TRBJ2-3; clone size: NA; D gene: NA; CDR3 protein: CASSLGITDTQYF; CDR3 DNA: TGTGCCAGCAGCTTAGGAATCACAGATACGCAGTATTTT
V gene: TRBV11-2; J gene: TRBJ1-1; clone size: NA; D gene: NA; CDR3 protein: CASSFRGINTEAFF; CDR3 DNA: TGTGCCAGCAGCTTTCGCGGGATTAACACTGAAGCTTTCTTT
V gene: TRBV19; J gene: TRBJ1-5; clone size: once; D gene: NA; CDR3 protein: CASSISGISNQPQHF; CDR3 DNA: TGTGCCAGTAGTATATCCGGAATTAGCAATCAGCCCCAGCATTTT
V gene: TRBV6-5; J gene: TRBJ2-7; clone size: few; D gene: NA; CDR3 protein: CASSEDVRSYEQYF; CDR3 DNA: TGTGCCAGCTCCGAGGACGTGAGATCCTACGAGCAGTACTTC
V gene: TRBV7-2; J gene: TRBJ2-3; clone size: NA; D gene: NA; CDR3 protein: CASSAGGVVGTQYF; CDR3 DNA: TGTGCCAGCAGCGCAGGGGGGGTGGTTGGTACGCAGTATTTT
V gene: TRBV10-3; J gene: TRBJ2-1; clone size: once; D gene: TRBD2; CDR3 protein: CAISESVAGYNEQFF; CDR3 DNA: TGTGCCATCAGTGAGTCTGTAGCGGGGTACAATGAGCAGTTCTTC
V gene: TRBV4-2; J gene: TRBJ2-7; clone size: NA; D gene: NA; CDR3 protein: CASSQDIPVSYEQYF; CDR3 DNA: TGTGCCAGCAGCCAAGATATCCCTGTTTCCTACGAGCAGTACTTC
V gene: TRBV6-5; J gene: TRBJ2-7; clone size: NA; D gene: NA; CDR3 protein: CATPGGEPYEQYF; CDR3 DNA: TGTGCCACCCCGGGTGGGGAGCCCTACGAGCAGTACTTC
V gene: TRBV5-1; J gene: TRBJ1-6; clone size: NA; D gene: TRBD1; CDR3 protein: CASSPRQGPNSPLHF; CDR3 DNA: TGCGCCAGCAGCCCCCGACAGGGGCCAAATTCACCCCTCCACTTT
V gene: TRBV14; J gene: TRBJ1-2; clone size: NA; D gene: NA; CDR3 protein: CASSQVVGGYTF; CDR3 DNA: TGTGCCAGCAGCCAAGTGGTCGGTGGCTACACCTTC
V gene: TRBV28; J gene: TRBJ2-1; clone size: NA; D gene: NA; CDR3 protein: CASNPDLSSYNEQFF; CDR3 DNA: TGTGCCAGCAACCCGGACTTAAGCTCCTACAATGAGCAGTTCTTC
V gene: TRBV29-1; J gene: TRBJ2-7; clone size: NA; D gene: NA; CDR3 protein: CSVSRAGRDEQYF; CDR3 DNA: TGCAGCGTTTCGCGGGCCGGCCGGGACGAGCAGTACTTC
V gene: TRBV5-1; J gene: TRBJ1-1; clone size: few; D gene: TRBD1; CDR3 protein: CASSDRTGISSMNTEAFF; CDR3 DNA: TGCGCCAGCAGCGACAGGACAGGGATATCGTCCATGAACACTGAAGCTTTCTTT